This T cell receptor beta chain was identified during a study of TIL therapy for anti-PD-1-resistant metastatic lung cancer. Study observations and caveats: Treatment-naive, never-smoker and oncogene-addicted patients were overrepresented in this highly selected cohort.

CDR1 is LGHNA, CDR2 YNFKEQ, per germline. The ends were cut back, 6 bases at V and 0 bases at J, with 9 bases in the middle. This CDR3 has 14 residues. To note about this clone: The antigen remains unidentified.

Time point noted: pre-treatment sample, taken before nivolumab and TIL therapy. The immunoSEQ assay was v3. Method: immunoSEQ multiplex PCR; TCRdb's copy keeps in-frame clones and lacks some. The sample yields tens of thousands of clones, 86% seen once. Sequences were derived from blood, sampled at baseline. The rearrangement joins TRBV4-2 to TRBJ2-1; no definite D call. This clonotype was obtained from a person aged 25 to 80 with non-small cell lung cancer. CDR3 region: CASSPRSSYNEQFF. CDR3 DNA: TGTGCCAGCAGTCCGAGGAGCTCCTACAATGAGCAGTTCTTC.